The rows below give T cell receptor beta chains drawn from one sample of a study of cytomegalovirus exposure and HLA in healthy donors. Assay used: immunoSEQ multiplex PCR; TCRdb lists only in-frame clones, some missing. The sample consists of about 130,000 clones, around four fifths of them appearing once. What was sequenced was PBMCs. These receptors were taken from a young man in good health and CMV-seropositive. Each CDR3 is given with its conserved first and last residue. The order of the fields is CDR3 protein, CDR3 DNA, J gene, V gene, clone size, D gene. The D gene is left open where the match is weak. The listing skips clone size in some rows; elsewhere it reads once, few, many or a size class.

CASSLVNGYNEQFF TGTGCCAGCAGTCTGGTTAACGGGTACAATGAGCAGTTCTTC TRBJ2-1 TRBV6-5 NA NA
CASSLRGINEKLFF TGTGCCAGCAGCTTGCGGGGGATTAATGAAAAACTGTTTTTT TRBJ1-4 TRBV5-8 NA NA
CANTAGKLFF TGCGCCAACACAGCGGGGAAACTGTTTTTT TRBJ1-4 TRBV10-1 NA NA
CASSLQVTGPYEQYF TGTGCCAGCAGTCTCCAAGTGACAGGGCCCTACGAGCAGTACTTC TRBJ2-7 TRBV6-5 few TRBD1
CASTSDRAGNTIYF TGCGCCAGCACTTCGGACAGAGCTGGAAACACCATATATTTT TRBJ1-3 TRBV5-1 NA NA
CASSVTGGRATDTQYF TGTGCCAGCAGCGTGACAGGGGGACGAGCCACAGATACGCAGTATTTT TRBJ2-3 TRBV7-6 NA TRBD1
CASSLRQGLGETQYF TGTGCCAGCAGTTTAAGACAGGGGCTCGGGGAGACCCAGTACTTC TRBJ2-5 TRBV27 NA TRBD1
CASSLFPASNEQFF TGCGCCAGCAGCCTCTTTCCAGCGAGCAATGAGCAGTTCTTC TRBJ2-1 TRBV4-1 NA NA
CASSTNGQGLDGYTF TGTGCCAGTAGTACAAACGGACAGGGGCTTGACGGCTACACCTTC TRBJ1-2 TRBV19 NA TRBD1
CASSYSFTSTDTQYF TGTGCCAGCAGTTACTCTTTTACTAGCACAGATACGCAGTATTTT TRBJ2-3 TRBV6-5 NA NA
CASSPGLSRNYEQYF TGTGCCAGCAGCCCCGGACTTTCTAGAAACTACGAGCAGTACTTC TRBJ2-7 TRBV5-4 NA NA
CASSQDLPSGRVSYNEQFF TGTGCCAGCAGCCAAGACTTGCCAAGCGGGAGAGTGAGTTACAATGAGCAGTTCTTC TRBJ2-1 TRBV4-2 few TRBD2
CASSDSMGPSEQYF TGTGCCAGCAGCGACTCTATGGGGCCTTCCGAGCAGTACTTC TRBJ2-7 TRBV5-5 NA NA
CASSPAGAGEQYF TGCGCCAGCAGCCCGGCTGGCGCGGGGGAGCAGTACTTC TRBJ2-7 TRBV4-3 NA NA
CASSKGQGDGYTF TGTGCCAGCAGCAAGGGACAGGGGGATGGCTACACCTTC TRBJ1-2 TRBV7-6 NA TRBD1
CASSVAQGKQETQYF TGTGCCAGCAGCGTAGCACAGGGCAAGCAAGAGACCCAGTACTTC TRBJ2-5 TRBV9 NA NA
CASSRPPLDRAYNEQFF TGTGCCAGTAGTAGACCTCCCCTGGACAGGGCGTACAATGAGCAGTTCTTC TRBJ2-1 TRBV19 few TRBD1
CASSVGHSSGNTIYF TGTGCCAGCAGCGTAGGACACAGCTCTGGAAACACCATATATTTT TRBJ1-3 TRBV9 NA NA
CASSLESYSIYEQYF TGTGCCAGCAGCTTAGAATCGTACAGTATCTACGAGCAGTACTTC TRBJ2-7 TRBV7-2 NA NA
CSAGQGSTDTQYF TGCAGCGCCGGACAGGGTAGCACAGATACGCAGTATTTT TRBJ2-3 TRBV29-1 NA TRBD1
CAWSVYETPNTEAFF TGTGCCTGGAGTGTCTACGAGACACCGAACACTGAAGCTTTCTTT TRBJ1-1 TRBV30 few NA
CASSYYGTVDGYTF TGTGCCAGCAGTTACTACGGGACAGTTGATGGCTACACCTTC TRBJ1-2 TRBV6-6 NA TRBD1
CASSPGIVAPDTQYF TGTGCCAGTAGCCCTGGAATAGTAGCTCCAGATACGCAGTATTTT TRBJ2-3 TRBV19 NA NA
CASSFPTGEDTEAFF TGTGCCAGCAGCTTCCCGACAGGGGAGGACACTGAAGCTTTCTTT TRBJ1-1 TRBV13 NA TRBD1
CASSHSRGIGYEQYF TGTGCCAGCAGCCATTCTCGGGGTATAGGCTACGAGCAGTACTTC TRBJ2-7 TRBV11-2 NA NA
CAWMGGANEKLFF TGTGCCTGGATGGGAGGGGCTAATGAAAAACTGTTTTTT TRBJ1-4 TRBV30 NA NA
CSVEAHKGVFF TGCAGCGTTGAGGCCCATAAAGGGGTGTTTTTT TRBJ1-4 TRBV29-1 NA NA
CASSPSSGGVHNEQFF TGTGCCAGCAGCCCGTCAAGCGGAGGGGTTCACAATGAGCAGTTCTTC TRBJ2-1 TRBV7-9 NA NA
CARERERFDTQYF TGTGCCCGCGAGCGGGAGCGGTTTGATACGCAGTATTTT TRBJ2-3 TRBV7-9 few TRBD2
CASSIVPGSGRYEQYF TGTGCCAGTAGTATAGTTCCCGGGAGCGGCCGCTACGAGCAGTACTTC TRBJ2-7 TRBV19 NA NA
CASSQLRDTDYEQYF TGCGCCAGCAGCCAACTTAGGGACACGGACTACGAGCAGTACTTC TRBJ2-7 TRBV4-1 NA NA